This T cell receptor beta chain was observed in a study of T cell responses to AZD1222 COVID-19 vaccine. Study-wide points: Within unmutated variant regions lay the reported targets of nearly half of spike-specific TCRs.

The CDR3 runs 14 residues. Germline V lookup: CDR1 KGHSH, CDR2 LQKENI. Trimming removed 2 bases from V and 8 bases from J, with 15 bases in between. Clones were read by immunoSEQ multiplex PCR, and TCRdb kept only the in-frame ones, dropping some. The table records about 120,000 clones, 92% of them present only once. On this clone itself: Its antigen is still unknown.

The receptor comes from an adult who received the AZD1222 COVID-19 vaccine. The sample here was peripheral blood, taken 28 days after the second AZD1222 dose. The chain combines TRBV18 with TRBJ1-2; D unclear. The CDR3 reads CASSPVVEAGGYTF. In DNA, the CDR3 is TGTGCCAGCTCACCAGTGGTGGAGGCGGGGGGCTACACCTTC.